The entry below gives a single TCR beta chain sequence along with its context. This entry belongs to a study of blood T cells in healthy people across ages. Sample-barcoded 5' priming and a J-beta primer mix drove a second PCR of roughly 7 to 11 cycles. TCRdb redid the calling of the 5' RACE reads with MiXCR, one entry per CDR3 protein. Found here are 2 million or so distinct CDR3 sequences, around half of them singletons; the top ten hold approximately 2.1%. The CDR3 length is 21 residues. The chain combines TRBV21-1 with TRBJ2-3; the table assigns TRBD2, which was not confirmed against the DNA. TRBV21-1 is noted as a pseudogene. The TCR sequence derives from a middle-aged woman in good health. Sequenced material: blood. Here the CDR3 reads CASSKAQYQDYGRWGTDTQYF. CDR3 in DNA: TGTGCCAGCAGCAAAGCCCAATACCAGGACTACGGGCGGTGGGGCACAGATACGCAGTATTTT.